This T cell receptor (beta chain) was sequenced in a study of blood T cell repertoires in COVID-19 (dated by TCRdb to 2019 to 2021). Turning to the overall study: Samples from collaborators originated in the United States, Italy and Spain and spanned both the acute and convalescent phases of COVID-19. The material from the prospective study consisted of cDNA or gDNA derived from T cells, B-cell-depleted T cells, or PBMCs. The dataset comprised deeply sampled blood TCRbeta repertoires from subjects exposed to, actively infected with, or recovered from COVID-19. The repertoires were released in a freely available public database meant as a resource for research on the immune response to SARS-CoV-2. The samples were drawn from the first 160 participants of the ongoing ImmuneRACE study and from 1,254 subjects provided by 6 global collaborators. The sample metadata nearly always contained a de-identified subject ID, COVID-19 status, age in years and sex. Where HLA class I and class II types were available, the types were taken from metadata supplied by the sample provider, not from assay-based typing. Here is what the overall study found, with its caveats: Clinical and demographic metadata were provided uncurated, with the amount varying by source and participant.

TCRbeta CDR3 regions were amplified from genomic DNA by means of the immunoSEQ Assay, a bias-controlled multiplex PCR. The authors' analysis ran thus. Nucleated cell counts per sample were estimated from amplification of reference gene primers within the assay. To quantify the absolute abundance of each unique TCRbeta CDR3 rearrangement, sequence reads were collapsed and filtered. For each sample, productive Simpson clonality was calculated as the square root of Simpson's diversity index over productive rearrangements. Sourced from immuneACCESS, this table was stored by TCRdb with only in-frame sequences that have V and J called. A share of the clones is absent; for the studies checked, an unresolved V gene accounts for under half, and the remainder has no known explanation. From that table come the V and J calls and clone size; the DNA was used to work out D and trimming. The sample table lists about 480,000 clones, around 89% of them with a count of one. The leading ten clones occupy 10% to 15% of the sample.

One collaborating source in Seattle enrolled patients while the patients were actively infected and followed the patients over time throughout the course of disease. Each collaborating institution followed its own protocols to collect whole blood in K2EDTA tubes. For TCRbeta analysis, collaborator samples were shipped as frozen whole blood, as isolated PBMCs, or as DNA extracted from either sample type. From V the trimming removes 3 bases and from J it removes 4 bases, while the gene matches leave 4 bases of the junction unaccounted for. The CDR3 goes from the cysteine to the phenylalanine over 14 residues. The read is trimmed to its CDR3 DNA, 42 bases read in frame from base 1. Taken from the germline V gene (reference sequence), the CDR1 and CDR2 loops are PRHDT and FYEKMQ. To note about this clone: Its recognized antigen is unknown. Within one base of it there is no much larger clone, and no base qualities were kept.

The specimen was peripheral blood. The TCR sequence derives from a woman aged 45 to 65 with COVID-19, enrolled during active disease. The V and J segments used are TRBV13 and TRBJ1-1; 8 bases in the junction line up with TRBD1. The nucleotides are TGTGCCAGCAGCTTCAGGGGGCGAGGCACTGAAGCTTTCTTT. Translated, it reads CASSFRGRGTEAFF.